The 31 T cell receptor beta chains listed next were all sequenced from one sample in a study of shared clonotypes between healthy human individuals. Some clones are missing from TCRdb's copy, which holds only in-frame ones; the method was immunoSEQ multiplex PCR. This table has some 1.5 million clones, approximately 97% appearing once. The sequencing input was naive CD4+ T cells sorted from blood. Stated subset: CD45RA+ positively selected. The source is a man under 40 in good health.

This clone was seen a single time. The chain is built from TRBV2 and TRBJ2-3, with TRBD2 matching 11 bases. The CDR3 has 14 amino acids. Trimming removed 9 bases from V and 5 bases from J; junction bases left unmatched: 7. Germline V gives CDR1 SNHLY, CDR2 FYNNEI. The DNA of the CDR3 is TGTGCCAGTTCACTAGCGGGAGTTGAAGATACGCAGTATTTT. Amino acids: CASSLAGVEDTQYF.

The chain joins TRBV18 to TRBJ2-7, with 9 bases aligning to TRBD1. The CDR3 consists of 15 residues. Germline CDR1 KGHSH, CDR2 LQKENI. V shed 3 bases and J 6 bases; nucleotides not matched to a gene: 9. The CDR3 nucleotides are TGTGCCAGCTCACCTAGCTGGGACAGGGCAGCCGAGCAGTACTTC. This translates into CASSPSWDRAAEQYF. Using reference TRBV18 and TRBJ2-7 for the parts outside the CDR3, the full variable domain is NAGVMQNPRHLVRRRGQEARLRCSPMKGHSHVYWYRQLPEEGLKFMVYLQKENIIDESGMPKERFSAEFPKEGPSILRIQQVVRGDSAAYFCASSPSWDRAAEQYFGPGTRLTVT.

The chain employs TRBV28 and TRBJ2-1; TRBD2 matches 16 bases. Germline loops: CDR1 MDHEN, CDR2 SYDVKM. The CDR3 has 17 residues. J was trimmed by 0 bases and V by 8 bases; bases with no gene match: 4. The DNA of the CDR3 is TGTGCCAGCTTAGGGACTAGCGGGAGGGTCTCCTACAATGAGCAGTTCTTC. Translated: CASLGTSGRVSYNEQFF.

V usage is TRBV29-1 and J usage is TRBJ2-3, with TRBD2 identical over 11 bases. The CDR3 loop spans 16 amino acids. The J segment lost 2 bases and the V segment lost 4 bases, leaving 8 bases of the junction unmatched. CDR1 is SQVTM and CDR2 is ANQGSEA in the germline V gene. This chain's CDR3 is CSVGGTSGAPTDTQYF. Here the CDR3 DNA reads TGCAGCGTTGGTGGGACTAGCGGAGCCCCCACAGATACGCAGTATTTT.

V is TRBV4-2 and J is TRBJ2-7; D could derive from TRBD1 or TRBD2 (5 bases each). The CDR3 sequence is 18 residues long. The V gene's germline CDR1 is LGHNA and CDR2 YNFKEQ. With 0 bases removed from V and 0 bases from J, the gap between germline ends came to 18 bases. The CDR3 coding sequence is TGTGCCAGCAGCCAAGAACCCCCGGGACGCGCCTACTCCTACGAGCAGTACTTC. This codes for CASSQEPPGRAYSYEQYF.

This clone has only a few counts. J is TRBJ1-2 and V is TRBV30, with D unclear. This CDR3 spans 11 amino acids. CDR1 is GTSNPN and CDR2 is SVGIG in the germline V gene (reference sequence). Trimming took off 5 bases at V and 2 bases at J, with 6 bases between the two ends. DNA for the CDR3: TGTGCCTGGGCAGAGAACTATGGCTACACCTTC. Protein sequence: CAWAENYGYTF.

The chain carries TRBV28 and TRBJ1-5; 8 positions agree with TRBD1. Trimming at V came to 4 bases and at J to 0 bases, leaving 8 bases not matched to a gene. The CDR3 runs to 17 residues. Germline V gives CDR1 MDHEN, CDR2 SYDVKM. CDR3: CASSSSGTGLSNQPQHF. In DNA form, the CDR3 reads TGTGCCAGCAGTTCTTCCGGGACAGGCCTTAGCAATCAGCCCCAGCATTTT.

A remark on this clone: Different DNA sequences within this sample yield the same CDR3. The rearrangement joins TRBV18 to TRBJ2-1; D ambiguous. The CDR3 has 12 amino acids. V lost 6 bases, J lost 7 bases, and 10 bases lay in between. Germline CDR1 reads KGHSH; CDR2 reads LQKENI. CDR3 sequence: CASSPPRNEQFF. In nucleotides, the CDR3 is TGTGCCAGCTCCCCCCCTAGGAATGAGCAGTTCTTC.

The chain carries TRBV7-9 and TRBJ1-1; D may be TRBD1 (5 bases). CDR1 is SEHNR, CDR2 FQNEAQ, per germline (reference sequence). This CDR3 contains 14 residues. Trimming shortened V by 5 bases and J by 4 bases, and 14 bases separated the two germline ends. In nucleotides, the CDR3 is TGTGCCAGCAGCGACTCCGTCGGGGGCACTGAAGCTTTCTTT. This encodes CASSDSVGGTEAFF.

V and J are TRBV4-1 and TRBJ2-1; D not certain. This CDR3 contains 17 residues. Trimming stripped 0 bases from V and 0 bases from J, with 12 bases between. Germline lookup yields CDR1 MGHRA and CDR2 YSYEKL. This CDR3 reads CASSQETPYSSYNEQFF. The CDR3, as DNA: TGCGCCAGCAGCCAAGAGACCCCATACAGCTCCTACAATGAGCAGTTCTTC.

CDR3 in DNA: TGTGCCAGCAGCTTGGAAGGCCTAAACTATGGCTACACCTTC. Its translation is CASSLEGLNYGYTF. The chain employs TRBV5-4 and TRBJ1-2; no definite D call. CDR3 length equals 14 residues. V lost 0 bases to trimming and J lost 2 bases, with 8 bases between them. Germline loops: CDR1 SGHNT, CDR2 YYREEE (reference sequence).

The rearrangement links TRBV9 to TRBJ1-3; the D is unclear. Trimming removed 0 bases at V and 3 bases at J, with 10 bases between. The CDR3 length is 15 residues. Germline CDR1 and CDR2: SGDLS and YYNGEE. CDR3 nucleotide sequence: TGTGCCAGCAGCGTAGAACCGGGGATTGGAAACACCATATATTTT. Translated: CASSVEPGIGNTIYF.

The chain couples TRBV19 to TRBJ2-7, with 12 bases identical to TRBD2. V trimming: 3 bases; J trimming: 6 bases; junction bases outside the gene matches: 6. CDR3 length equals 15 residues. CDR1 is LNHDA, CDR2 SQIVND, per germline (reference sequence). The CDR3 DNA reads TGTGCCAGTAGTATTCTAGCGGGAGGGCCGTTCGAGCAGTACTTC. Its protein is CASSILAGGPFEQYF. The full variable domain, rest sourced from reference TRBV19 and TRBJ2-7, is DGGITQSPKYLFRKEGQNVTLSCEQNLNHDAMYWYRQDPGQGLRLIYYSQIVNDFQKGDIAEGYSVSREKKESFPLTVTSAQKNPTAFYLCASSILAGGPFEQYFGPGTRLTVT.

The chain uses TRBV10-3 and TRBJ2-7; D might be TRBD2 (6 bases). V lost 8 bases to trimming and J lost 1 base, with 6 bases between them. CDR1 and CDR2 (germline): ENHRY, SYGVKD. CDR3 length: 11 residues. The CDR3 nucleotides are TGTGCCATCCGGGAGTCCTACGAGCAGTACTTC. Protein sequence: CAIRESYEQYF.

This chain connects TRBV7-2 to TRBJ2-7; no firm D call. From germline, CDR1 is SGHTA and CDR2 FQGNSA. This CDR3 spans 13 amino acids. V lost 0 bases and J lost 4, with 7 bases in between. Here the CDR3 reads CASSLAPHYEQYF. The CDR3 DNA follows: TGTGCCAGCAGCTTAGCCCCCCATTACGAGCAGTACTTC. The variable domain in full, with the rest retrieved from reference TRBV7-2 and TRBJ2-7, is GAGVSQSPSNKVTEKGKDVELRCDPISGHTALYWYRQSLGQGLEFLIYFQGNSAPDKSGLPSDRFSAERTGGSVSTLTIQRTQQEDSAVYLCASSLAPHYEQYFGPGTRLTVT.

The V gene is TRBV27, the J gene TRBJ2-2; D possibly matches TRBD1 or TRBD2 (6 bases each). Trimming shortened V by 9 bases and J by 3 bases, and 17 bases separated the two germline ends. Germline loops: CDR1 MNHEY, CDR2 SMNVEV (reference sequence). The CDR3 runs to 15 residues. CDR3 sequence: CARPYGGPDTGELFF. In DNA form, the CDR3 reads TGTGCCAGGCCCTACGGGGGCCCGGACACCGGGGAGCTGTTTTTT.

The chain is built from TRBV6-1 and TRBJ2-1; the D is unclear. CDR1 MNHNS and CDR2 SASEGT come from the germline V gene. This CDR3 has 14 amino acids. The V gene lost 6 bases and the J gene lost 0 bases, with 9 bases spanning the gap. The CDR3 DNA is TGTGCCAGCAGAGTAGCTGTCTCCTACAATGAGCAGTTCTTC. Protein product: CASRVAVSYNEQFF.

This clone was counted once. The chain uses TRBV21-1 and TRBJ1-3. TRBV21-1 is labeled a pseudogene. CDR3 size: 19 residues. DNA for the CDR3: TGTGCCAGCATCCCAAATGCACCCTACCGGACCTACTCTGGAAACACCATATATTTT. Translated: CASIPNAPYRTYSGNTIYF.

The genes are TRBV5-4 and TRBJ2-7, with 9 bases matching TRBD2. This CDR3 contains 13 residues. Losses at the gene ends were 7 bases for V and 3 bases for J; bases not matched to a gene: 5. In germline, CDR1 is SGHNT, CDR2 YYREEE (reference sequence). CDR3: CASQGAGGYEQYF. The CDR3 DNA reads TGTGCCAGCCAGGGAGCGGGAGGCTACGAGCAGTACTTC.

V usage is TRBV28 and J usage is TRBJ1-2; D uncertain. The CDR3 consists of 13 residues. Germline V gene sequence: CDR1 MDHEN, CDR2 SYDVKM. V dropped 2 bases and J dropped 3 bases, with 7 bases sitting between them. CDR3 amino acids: CASSLRQDYGYTF. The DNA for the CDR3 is TGTGCCAGCAGTTTAAGGCAAGACTATGGCTACACCTTC.

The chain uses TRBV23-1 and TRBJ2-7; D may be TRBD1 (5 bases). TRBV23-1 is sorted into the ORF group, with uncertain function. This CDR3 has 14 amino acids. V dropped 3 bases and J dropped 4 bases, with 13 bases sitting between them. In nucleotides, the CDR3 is TGCGCCAGCAGTCAGTGGGGCGCGGTTTACGAGCAGTACTTC. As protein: CASSQWGAVYEQYF.

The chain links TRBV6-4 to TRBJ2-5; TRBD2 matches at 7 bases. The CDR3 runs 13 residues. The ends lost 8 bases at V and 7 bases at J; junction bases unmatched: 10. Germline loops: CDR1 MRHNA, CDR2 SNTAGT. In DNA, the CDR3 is TGTGCCAGCGCGCGGGAGTTGGAGCGGACCCAGTACTTC. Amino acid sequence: CASARELERTQYF.

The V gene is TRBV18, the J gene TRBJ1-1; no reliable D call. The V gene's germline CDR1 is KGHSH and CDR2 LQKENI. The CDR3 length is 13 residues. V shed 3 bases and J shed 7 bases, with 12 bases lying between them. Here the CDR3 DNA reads TGTGCCAGCTCACCCTTGGCGGGTGGTGAAGCTTTCTTT. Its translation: CASSPLAGGEAFF.

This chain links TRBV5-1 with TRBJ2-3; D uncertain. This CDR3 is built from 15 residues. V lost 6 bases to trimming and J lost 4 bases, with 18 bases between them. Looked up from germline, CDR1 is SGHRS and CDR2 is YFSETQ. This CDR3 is CASTPLVYNSDTQYF. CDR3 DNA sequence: TGCGCCAGCACTCCCTTAGTCTATAATTCAGATACGCAGTATTTT.

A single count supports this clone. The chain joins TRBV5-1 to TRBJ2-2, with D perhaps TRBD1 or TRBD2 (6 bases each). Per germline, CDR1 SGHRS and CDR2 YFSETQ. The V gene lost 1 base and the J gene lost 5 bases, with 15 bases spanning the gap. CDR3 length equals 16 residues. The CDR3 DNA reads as TGCGCCAGCAGCTTGCCCGGGGGCATTGGTACCGGGGAGCTGTTTTTT. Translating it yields CASSLPGGIGTGELFF. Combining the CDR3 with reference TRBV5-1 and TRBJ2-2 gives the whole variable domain KAGVTQTPRYLIKTRGQQVTLSCSPISGHRSVSWYQQTPGQGLQFLFEYFSETQRNKGNFPGRFSGRQFSNSRSEMNVSTLELGDSALYLCASSLPGGIGTGELFFGEGSRLTVL.

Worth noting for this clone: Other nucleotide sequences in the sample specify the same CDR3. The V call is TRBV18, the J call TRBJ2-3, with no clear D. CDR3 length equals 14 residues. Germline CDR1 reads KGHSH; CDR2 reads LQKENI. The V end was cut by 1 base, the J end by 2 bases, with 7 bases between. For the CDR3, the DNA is TGTGCCAGCTCACCACTGGCGAACACAGATACGCAGTATTTT. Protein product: CASSPLANTDTQYF.

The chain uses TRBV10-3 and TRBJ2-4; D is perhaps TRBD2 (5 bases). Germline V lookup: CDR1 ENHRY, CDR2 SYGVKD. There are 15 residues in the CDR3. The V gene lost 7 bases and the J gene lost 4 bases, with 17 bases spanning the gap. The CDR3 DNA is TGTGCCATCACCGAGGGTCCGGGCGGGAAAAACATTCAGTACTTC. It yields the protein CAITEGPGGKNIQYF.

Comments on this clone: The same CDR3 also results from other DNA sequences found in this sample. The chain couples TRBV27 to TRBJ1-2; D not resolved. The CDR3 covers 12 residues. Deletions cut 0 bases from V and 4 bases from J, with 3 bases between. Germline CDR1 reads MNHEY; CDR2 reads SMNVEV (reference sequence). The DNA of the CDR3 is TGTGCCAGCAGTTTATCAGGCTATGGCTACACCTTC. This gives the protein CASSLSGYGYTF.

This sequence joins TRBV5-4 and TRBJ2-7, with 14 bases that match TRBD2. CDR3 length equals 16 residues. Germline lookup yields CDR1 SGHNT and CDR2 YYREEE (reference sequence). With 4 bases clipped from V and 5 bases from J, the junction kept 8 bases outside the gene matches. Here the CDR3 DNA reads TGTGCCAGCAGCCAAGGGACTAGCGGGAGTAAGAACGAGCAGTACTTC. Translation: CASSQGTSGSKNEQYF.

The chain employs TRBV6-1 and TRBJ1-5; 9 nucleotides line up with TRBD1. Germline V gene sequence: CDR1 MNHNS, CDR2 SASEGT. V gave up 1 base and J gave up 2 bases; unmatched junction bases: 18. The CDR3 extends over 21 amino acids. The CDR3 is CASSEGIGRGTGRIGNQPQHF. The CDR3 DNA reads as TGTGCCAGCAGTGAAGGAATTGGGCGCGGGACAGGGCGAATTGGCAATCAGCCCCAGCATTTT.

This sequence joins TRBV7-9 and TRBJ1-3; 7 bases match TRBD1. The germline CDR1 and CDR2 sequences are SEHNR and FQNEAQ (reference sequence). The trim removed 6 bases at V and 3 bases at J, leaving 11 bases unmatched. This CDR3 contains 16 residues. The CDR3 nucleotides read TGTGCCAGCAGACGAATGGCCGGGACAGATGGAAACACCATATATTTT. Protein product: CASRRMAGTDGNTIYF.